This T cell receptor (beta chain) comes out of a study of spatial heterogeneity in lung cancer. Overall study: A consistent excess of beta-chain over alpha-chain sequences was detected.

This clonotype occurred many times. This beta chain turned up in a library designed for alpha chains; as an off-target read, its abundance says little. As for time point: sample taken at primary tumor resection. Whole RNA, which was extracted from tumor, nontumor lung tissue or frozen PBMC, was sequenced without any cell sorting. A single record per CDR3 protein comes from TCRdb applying MiXCR to the 5' RACE reads. The sample yields roughly 13,000 distinct CDR3 sequences, 3% to 4% seen once. In germline, CDR1 is SGDLS, CDR2 YYNGEE. The CDR3 spans 14 residues. Trimming removed 4 bases from V and 4 bases from J, with 15 bases in between.

This rearrangement joins TRBV9 to TRBJ2-7; D call uncertain. Here the sequenced sample was PBMCs, taken at surgery. This clonotype was obtained from a male donor with early-stage non-small cell lung cancer. DNA for the CDR3: TGTGCCAGCAGCCTAAGCCCGTTGGGGTACGAGCAGTACTTC. Translation: CASSLSPLGYEQYF. Looking up the rest from reference TRBV9 and TRBJ2-7 gives the full variable domain: DSGVTQTPKHLITATGQRVTLRCSPRSGDLSVYWYQQSLDQGLQFLIQYYNGEERAKGNILERFSAQQFPDLHSELNLSSLELGDSALYFCASSLSPLGYEQYFGPGTRLTVT.